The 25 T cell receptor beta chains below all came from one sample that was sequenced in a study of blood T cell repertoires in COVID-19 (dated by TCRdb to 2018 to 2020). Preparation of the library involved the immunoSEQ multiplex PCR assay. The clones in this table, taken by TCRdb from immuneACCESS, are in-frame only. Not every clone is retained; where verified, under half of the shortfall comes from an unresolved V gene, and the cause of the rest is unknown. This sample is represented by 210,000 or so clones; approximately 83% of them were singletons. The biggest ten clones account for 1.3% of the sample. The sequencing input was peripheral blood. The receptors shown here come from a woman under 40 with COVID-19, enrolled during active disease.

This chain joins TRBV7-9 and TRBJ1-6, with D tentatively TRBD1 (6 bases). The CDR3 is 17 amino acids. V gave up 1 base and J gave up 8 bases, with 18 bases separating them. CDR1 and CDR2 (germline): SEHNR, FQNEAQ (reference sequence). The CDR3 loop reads CASSLGQGTRGDSPLHF. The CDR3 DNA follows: TGTGCCAGCAGCTTAGGCCAGGGGACTAGGGGGGATTCACCCCTCCACTTT.

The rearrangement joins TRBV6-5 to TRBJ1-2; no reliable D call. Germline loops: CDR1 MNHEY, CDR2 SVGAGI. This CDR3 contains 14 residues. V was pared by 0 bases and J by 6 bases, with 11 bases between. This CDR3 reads CASSYSSGIDGYTF. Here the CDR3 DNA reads TGTGCCAGCAGTTACTCCTCCGGGATTGATGGCTACACCTTC.

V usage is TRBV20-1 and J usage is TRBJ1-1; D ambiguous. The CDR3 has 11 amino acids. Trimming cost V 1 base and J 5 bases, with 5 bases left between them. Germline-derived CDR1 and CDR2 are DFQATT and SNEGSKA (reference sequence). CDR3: CSARGRTEAFF. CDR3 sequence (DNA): TGCAGTGCTAGAGGCCGGACTGAAGCTTTCTTT.

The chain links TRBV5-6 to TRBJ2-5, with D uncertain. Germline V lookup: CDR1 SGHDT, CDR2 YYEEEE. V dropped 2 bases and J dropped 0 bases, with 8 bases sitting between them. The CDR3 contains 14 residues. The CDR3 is CASSFPGNQETQYF. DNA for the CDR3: TGTGCCAGCAGCTTCCCAGGAAACCAAGAGACCCAGTACTTC.

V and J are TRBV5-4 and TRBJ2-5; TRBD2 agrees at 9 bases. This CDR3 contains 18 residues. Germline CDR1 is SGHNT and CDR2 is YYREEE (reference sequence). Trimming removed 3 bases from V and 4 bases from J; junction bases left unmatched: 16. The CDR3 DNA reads TGTGCCAGCAGCTCCCCAAGTGGTCCAGCGGGGGGACCAGAGACCCAGTACTTC. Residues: CASSSPSGPAGGPETQYF. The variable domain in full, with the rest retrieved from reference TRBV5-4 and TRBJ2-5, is ETGVTQSPTHLIKTRGQQVTLRCSSQSGHNTVSWYQQALGQGPQFIFQYYREEENGRGNFPPRFSGLQFPNYSSELNVNALELDDSALYLCASSSPSGPAGGPETQYFGPGTRLLVL.

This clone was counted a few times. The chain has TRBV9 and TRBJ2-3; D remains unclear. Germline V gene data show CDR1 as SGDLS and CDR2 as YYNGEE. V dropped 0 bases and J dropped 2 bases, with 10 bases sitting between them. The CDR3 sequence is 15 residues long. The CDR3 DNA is TGTGCCAGCAGCGTAGCCGAGCAAGCCACAGATACGCAGTATTTT. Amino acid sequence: CASSVAEQATDTQYF. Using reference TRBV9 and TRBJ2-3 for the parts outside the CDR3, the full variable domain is DSGVTQTPKHLITATGQRVTLRCSPRSGDLSVYWYQQSLDQGLQFLIQYYNGEERAKGNILERFSAQQFPDLHSELNLSSLELGDSALYFCASSVAEQATDTQYFGPGTRLTVL.

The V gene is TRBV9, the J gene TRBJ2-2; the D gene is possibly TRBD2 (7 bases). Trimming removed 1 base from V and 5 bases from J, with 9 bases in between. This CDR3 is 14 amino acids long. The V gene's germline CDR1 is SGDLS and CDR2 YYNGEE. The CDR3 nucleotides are TGTGCCAGCAGCGTACGGGGGGCTACCGGGGAGCTGTTTTTT. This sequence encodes CASSVRGATGELFF.

The CDR3 region is CASSSLRQAETGELFF. The CDR3 DNA sequence: TGTGCCAGCAGTTCACTCAGACAGGCGGAGACCGGGGAGCTGTTTTTT. The J gene is TRBJ2-2, the V gene TRBV5-6, with a weak D call TRBD1 (6 bases). The CDR3 contains 16 residues. Germline V gene sequence: CDR1 SGHDT, CDR2 YYEEEE. Between the trimmed V and J ends, which lost 5 bases and 5 bases, there was a span of 19 bases.

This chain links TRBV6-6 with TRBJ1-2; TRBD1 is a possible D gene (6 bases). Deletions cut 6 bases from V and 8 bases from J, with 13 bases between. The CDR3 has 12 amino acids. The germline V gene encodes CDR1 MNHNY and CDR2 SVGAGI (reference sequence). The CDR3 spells CASSYREGGYTF. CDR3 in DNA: TGTGCCAGCAGCTACAGGGAGGGAGGCTACACCTTC.

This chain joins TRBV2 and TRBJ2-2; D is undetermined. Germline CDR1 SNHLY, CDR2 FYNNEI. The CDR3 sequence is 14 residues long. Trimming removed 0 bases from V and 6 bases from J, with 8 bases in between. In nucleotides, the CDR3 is TGTGCCAGCAGTGAAGCGCCGGTCGCCGGGGAGCTGTTTTTT. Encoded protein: CASSEAPVAGELFF.

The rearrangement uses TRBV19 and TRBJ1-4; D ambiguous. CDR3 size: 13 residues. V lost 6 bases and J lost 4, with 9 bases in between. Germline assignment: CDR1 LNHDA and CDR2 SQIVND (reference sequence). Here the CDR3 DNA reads TGTGCCAGTAGACAGTACCATAATGAAAAACTGTTTTTT. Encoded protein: CASRQYHNEKLFF.

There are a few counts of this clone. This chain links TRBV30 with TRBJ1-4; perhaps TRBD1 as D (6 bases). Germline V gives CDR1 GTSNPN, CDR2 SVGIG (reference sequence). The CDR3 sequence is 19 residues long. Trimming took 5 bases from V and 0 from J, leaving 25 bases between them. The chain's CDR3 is CAWSPRTGGGYSTNEKLFF. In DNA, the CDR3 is TGTGCCTGGTCTCCACGGACGGGAGGGGGTTACTCAACTAATGAAAAACTGTTTTTT.

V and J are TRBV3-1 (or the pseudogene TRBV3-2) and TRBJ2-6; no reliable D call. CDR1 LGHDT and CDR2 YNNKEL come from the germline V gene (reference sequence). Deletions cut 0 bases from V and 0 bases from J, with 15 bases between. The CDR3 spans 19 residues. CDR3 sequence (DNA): TGTGCCAGCAGCCAAGACCCCCAAGCCCCCCCCTCTGGGGCCAACGTCCTGACTTTC. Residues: CASSQDPQAPPSGANVLTF.

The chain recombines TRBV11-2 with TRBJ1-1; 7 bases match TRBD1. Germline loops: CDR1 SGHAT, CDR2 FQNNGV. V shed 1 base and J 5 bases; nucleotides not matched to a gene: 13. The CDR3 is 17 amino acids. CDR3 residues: CASSLGRRGRGRTEAFF. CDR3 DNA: TGTGCCAGCAGCTTAGGTCGCCGTGGCAGGGGGAGGACTGAAGCTTTCTTT. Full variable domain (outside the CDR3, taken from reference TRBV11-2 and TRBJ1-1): EAGVAQSPRYKIIEKRQSVAFWCNPISGHATLYWYQQILGQGPKLLIQFQNNGVVDDSQLPKDRFSAERLKGVDSTLKIQPAKLEDSAVYLCASSLGRRGRGRTEAFFGQGTRLTVV.

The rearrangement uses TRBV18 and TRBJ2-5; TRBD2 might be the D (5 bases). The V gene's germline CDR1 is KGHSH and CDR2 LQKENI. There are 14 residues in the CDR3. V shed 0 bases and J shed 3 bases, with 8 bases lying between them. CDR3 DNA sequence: TGTGCCAGCTCACCACCACCCGGGAAAGAGACCCAGTACTTC. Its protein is CASSPPPGKETQYF.

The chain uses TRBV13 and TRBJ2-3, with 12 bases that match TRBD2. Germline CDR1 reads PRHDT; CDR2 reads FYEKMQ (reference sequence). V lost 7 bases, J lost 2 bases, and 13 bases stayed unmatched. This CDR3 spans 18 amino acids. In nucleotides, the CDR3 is TGTGCCAGCACTCCAGGGAGGACTAGCGGGACTCACACAGATACGCAGTATTTT. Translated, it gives CASTPGRTSGTHTDTQYF.

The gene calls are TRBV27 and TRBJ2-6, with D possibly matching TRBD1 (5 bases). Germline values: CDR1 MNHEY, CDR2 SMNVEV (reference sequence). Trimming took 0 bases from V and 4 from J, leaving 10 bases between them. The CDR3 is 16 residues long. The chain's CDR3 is CASSLSAAGGANVLTF. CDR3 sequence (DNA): TGTGCCAGCAGTTTATCGGCGGCAGGGGGGGCCAACGTCCTGACTTTC.

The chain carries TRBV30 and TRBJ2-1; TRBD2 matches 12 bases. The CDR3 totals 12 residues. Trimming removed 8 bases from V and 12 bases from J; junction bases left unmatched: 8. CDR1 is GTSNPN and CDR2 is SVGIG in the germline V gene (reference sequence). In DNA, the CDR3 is TGTGCCAGAACTAGCGGGGGGCCCATGCAGTTCTTC. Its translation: CARTSGGPMQFF. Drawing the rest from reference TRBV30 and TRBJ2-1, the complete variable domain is SQTIHQWPATLVQPVGSPLSLECTVEGTSNPNLYWYRQAAGRGLQLLFYSVGIGQISSEVPQNLSASRPQDRQFILSSKKLLLSDSGFYLCARTSGGPMQFFGPGTRLTVL.

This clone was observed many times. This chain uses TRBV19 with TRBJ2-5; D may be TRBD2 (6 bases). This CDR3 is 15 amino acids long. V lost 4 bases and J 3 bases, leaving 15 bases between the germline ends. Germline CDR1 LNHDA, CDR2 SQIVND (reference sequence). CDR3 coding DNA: TGTGCCAGTAGTACCTTAGGGTCGGGAGAAGAGACCCAGTACTTC. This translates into CASSTLGSGEETQYF. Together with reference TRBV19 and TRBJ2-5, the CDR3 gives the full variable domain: DGGITQSPKYLFRKEGQNVTLSCEQNLNHDAMYWYRQDPGQGLRLIYYSQIVNDFQKGDIAEGYSVSREKKESFPLTVTSAQKNPTAFYLCASSTLGSGEETQYFGPGTRLLVL.

CDR3 amino acids: CASSPLAGGEQFF. The CDR3 DNA follows: TGTGCCAGCAGCCCCTTAGCGGGGGGCGAGCAGTTCTTC. The chain joins TRBV7-9 to TRBJ2-1; 10 nucleotides line up with TRBD2. Trimming removed 5 bases from V and 10 bases from J; junction bases left unmatched: 5. The V gene's germline CDR1 is SEHNR and CDR2 FQNEAQ (reference sequence). The CDR3 length is 13 residues.

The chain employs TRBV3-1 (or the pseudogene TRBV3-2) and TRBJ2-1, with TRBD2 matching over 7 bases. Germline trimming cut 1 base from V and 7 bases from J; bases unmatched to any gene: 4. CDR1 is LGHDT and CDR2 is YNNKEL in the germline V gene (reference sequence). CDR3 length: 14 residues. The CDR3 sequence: CASSQVWRENEQFF. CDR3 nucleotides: TGTGCCAGCAGCCAAGTTTGGCGGGAGAATGAGCAGTTCTTC.

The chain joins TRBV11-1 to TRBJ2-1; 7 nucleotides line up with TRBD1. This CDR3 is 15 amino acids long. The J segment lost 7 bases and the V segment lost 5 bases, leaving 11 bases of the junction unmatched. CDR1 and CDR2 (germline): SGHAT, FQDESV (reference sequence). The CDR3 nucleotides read TGTGCCAGCAGCCTCGACGGGACAGCAAAGAATGAGCAGTTCTTC. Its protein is CASSLDGTAKNEQFF.

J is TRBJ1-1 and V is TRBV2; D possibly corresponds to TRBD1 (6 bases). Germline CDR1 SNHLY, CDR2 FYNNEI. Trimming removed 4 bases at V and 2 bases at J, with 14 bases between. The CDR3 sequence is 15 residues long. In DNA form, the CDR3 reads TGTGCCAGCAGTGGGTGGACAGCCTCCAACACTGAAGCTTTCTTT. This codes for CASSGWTASNTEAFF.

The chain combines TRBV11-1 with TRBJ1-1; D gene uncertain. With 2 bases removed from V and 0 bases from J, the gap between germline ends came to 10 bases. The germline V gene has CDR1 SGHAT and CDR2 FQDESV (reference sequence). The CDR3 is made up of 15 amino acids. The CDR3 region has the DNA TGTGCCAGCAGCTTATTCGGGAGCATGAACACTGAAGCTTTCTTT. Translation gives CASSLFGSMNTEAFF.

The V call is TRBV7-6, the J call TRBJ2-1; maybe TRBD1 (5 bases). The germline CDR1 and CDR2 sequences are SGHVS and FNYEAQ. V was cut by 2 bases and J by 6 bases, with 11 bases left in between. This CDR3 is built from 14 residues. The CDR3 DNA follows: TGTGCCAGCAGCTTATGGCAGGGAATCAATGAGCAGTTCTTC. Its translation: CASSLWQGINEQFF.